These 29 T cell receptor beta chains share one sample of origin, sequenced in a study of T cells in Graves' hyperthyroidism and ophthalmopathy. The TCR beta CDR3 regions underwent amplification using RNA transcripts as the source. The HTBI primer set served for first-round RT-PCR of the TCR CDR3. TCRdb called the multiplex PCR reads again in MiXCR, with one record for every CDR3 protein. The top ten hold about 14% of the sample, which has hundreds of thousands of distinct CDR3 sequences, 12% to 15% seen once. Material: blood. All receptors come from a middle-aged woman with Graves' hyperthyroidism.

This clonotype was detected a few times. The V gene is TRBV28, the J gene TRBJ2-5; possible D gene TRBD1, 6 bases. This CDR3 region has 15 residues. The V gene lost 8 bases and the J gene lost 5 bases, with 21 bases spanning the gap. Germline CDR1 is MDHEN and CDR2 is SYDVKM. CDR3 protein: CASLDRDKLRETQYF. The CDR3, as DNA: TGTGCCAGCTTGGACCGGGACAAGCTTCGGGAGACCCAGTACTTC. Full variable domain (rest looked up from reference TRBV28 and TRBJ2-5): DVKVTQSSRYLVKRTGEKVFLECVQDMDHENMFWYRQDPGLGLRLIYFSYDVKMKEKGDIPEGYSVSREKKERFSLILESASTNQTSMYLCASLDRDKLRETQYFGPGTRLLVL.

The rearrangement joins TRBV4-1 to TRBJ2-2, with 13 bases that match TRBD2. Unmatched junction bases numbered 5, after V lost 0 bases and J lost 4 bases. Germline CDR1 and CDR2: MGHRA and YSYEKL. This CDR3 spans 18 amino acids. This CDR3 is CASSQDGLAGVGTGELFF. The CDR3 coding sequence is TGCGCCAGCAGCCAAGATGGACTAGCGGGAGTAGGCACCGGGGAGCTGTTTTTT.

This clonotype was picked up many times. The chain recombines TRBV4-2 with TRBJ2-1, with 13 bases that match TRBD2. Germline CDR1 is LGHNA and CDR2 is YNFKEQ. V was clipped by 4 bases and J by 4 bases; unmatched bases: 7. The CDR3 spans 17 residues. In DNA, the CDR3 is TGTGCCAGCAGCCTAGCCGGGACTAGCGGGAATTACAATGAGCAGTTCTTC. Its translation: CASSLAGTSGNYNEQFF.

This clonotype was picked up many times. The chain recombines TRBV20-1 with TRBJ1-5; 7 bases fit TRBD1. There are 15 residues in the CDR3. Trimming cost V 4 bases and J 3 bases; bases outside gene matches: 9. Germline loops: CDR1 DFQATT, CDR2 SNEGSKA (reference sequence). The DNA for the CDR3 is TGCAGTGCTACAGGGGGTGGACAGATCAATCAGCCCCAGCATTTT. This codes for CSATGGGQINQPQHF.

This clonotype appeared a few times. This chain links TRBV5-6 with TRBJ2-1; D is unclear. The CDR3 loop spans 17 amino acids. Germline V gene sequence: CDR1 SGHDT, CDR2 YYEEEE. V was clipped by 0 bases and J by 0 bases, with 13 bases between them. This CDR3 is CASSLGPLSNSYNEQFF. The CDR3 DNA follows: TGTGCCAGCAGCTTGGGCCCCCTTTCGAACTCCTACAATGAGCAGTTCTTC.

This clonotype was counted only a few times. This chain uses TRBV5-1 with TRBJ1-2; 11 positions match TRBD1. The germline CDR1 and CDR2 sequences are SGHRS and YFSETQ. After removal of 4 bases from V and 2 bases from J, the junction contained 10 bases not matched to a gene. The CDR3 has 17 amino acids. CDR3 nucleotide sequence: TGCGCCAGCAGCCCCGGACAGGGGGCGCTTAAAAACTATGGCTACACCTTC. This translates into CASSPGQGALKNYGYTF.

This clonotype was observed many times. The chain uses TRBV28 and TRBJ2-3, with 7 bases identical to TRBD1. The V gene end was trimmed by 2 bases and the J gene end by 2 bases; junction bases not matched to a gene: 4. CDR1 is MDHEN and CDR2 is SYDVKM in the germline V gene. The CDR3 runs to 15 residues. CDR3 DNA: TGTGCCAGCAGTTTAACAGGACAGGACACAGATACGCAGTATTTT. Its protein product is CASSLTGQDTDTQYF.

In its sample, this clonotype was seen many times. This chain links TRBV20-1 with TRBJ1-6, with D possibly TRBD1 on 5 matching bases. With 0 bases removed from V and 7 bases from J, the gap between germline ends came to 13 bases. The CDR3 sequence is 15 residues long. CDR1 is DFQATT, CDR2 SNEGSKA, per germline (reference sequence). CDR3 sequence (DNA): TGCAGTGCTAGAGATGCACAGGCATTGAATTCACCCCTCCACTTT. It specifies CSARDAQALNSPLHF.

This clonotype came up a few times. J is TRBJ1-6 and V is TRBV7-3; D may be TRBD1 (6 bases). Trimming removed 5 bases from V and 6 bases from J, with 14 bases in between. The germline CDR1 and CDR2 sequences are SGHTA and FQGTGA. The length of the CDR3 is 15 residues. CDR3 region: CASSNSGTTNSPLHF. CDR3 sequence (DNA): TGTGCCAGCAGCAACTCCGGGACAACTAATTCACCCCTCCACTTT.

The DNA for the CDR3 is TGTGCCAGCAGTTTGGTTACTGGGGCCAACGTCCTGACTTTC. The encoded protein is CASSLVTGANVLTF. The chain uses TRBV27 and TRBJ2-6; D not certain. The CDR3 has 14 residues. Trimming removed 3 bases from V and 2 bases from J, with 5 bases in between. Germline lookup yields CDR1 MNHEY and CDR2 SMNVEV (reference sequence). Filled out from reference TRBV27 and TRBJ2-6, the complete variable domain reads EAQVTQNPRYLITVTGKKLTVTCSQNMNHEYMSWYRQDPGLGLRQIYYSMNVEVTDKGDVPEGYKVSRKEKRNFPLILESPSPNQTSLYFCASSLVTGANVLTFGAGSRLTVL.

This clonotype came up many times. The CDR3 sequence: CASSSFDFGEKLFF. For the CDR3, the DNA is TGTGCCAGCAGTTCCTTTGACTTCGGTGAAAAACTGTTTTTT. V usage is TRBV6-1 and J usage is TRBJ1-4; D unresolved. Trimming removed 5 bases at V and 7 bases at J, with 14 bases between. CDR1 is MNHNS, CDR2 SASEGT, per germline. The CDR3 totals 14 residues.

This clonotype was counted many times. The chain combines TRBV2 with TRBJ1-5; TRBD1 is a possible D gene (5 bases). Looked up from germline, CDR1 is SNHLY and CDR2 is FYNNEI. The germline V and J ends were trimmed by 7 bases and 6 bases, with 19 bases remaining between them. This CDR3 is built from 15 residues. CDR3 sequence: CASISHGAGGQPQHF. DNA of the CDR3: TGTGCCAGCATCTCCCACGGGGCCGGCGGTCAGCCCCAGCATTTT.

This clonotype was observed many times. The chain is built from TRBV20-1 and TRBJ1-1; no firm D call. The V end lost 8 bases, the J end lost 3 bases, and 10 bases lay between the germline ends. The germline V gene encodes CDR1 DFQATT and CDR2 SNEGSKA (reference sequence). This CDR3 is 11 amino acids long. The CDR3 DNA reads as TGCAGTCTAAAGCGGGACACTGAAGCTTTCTTT. This gives the protein CSLKRDTEAFF.

The V and J genes are TRBV27 and TRBJ2-7, with TRBD2 matching over 8 bases. Germline V lookup: CDR1 MNHEY, CDR2 SMNVEV (reference sequence). The CDR3 sequence is 14 residues long. After removal of 4 bases from V and 2 bases from J, the junction contained 4 bases not matched to a gene. The chain's CDR3 is CASSSGGGPYEQYF. The CDR3 DNA follows: TGTGCCAGCAGTTCGGGGGGGGGGCCCTACGAGCAGTACTTC.

This clonotype has a count of ten or more. The chain recombines TRBV7-9 with TRBJ1-1; no firm D call. V shed 3 bases and J shed 6 bases, with 17 bases lying between them. The CDR3 has 15 amino acids. Germline V gene data show CDR1 as SEHNR and CDR2 as FQNEAQ (reference sequence). CDR3 sequence: CASSFPLSFGAEAFF. The CDR3 bases are TGTGCCAGCAGCTTCCCTCTTTCTTTTGGGGCTGAAGCTTTCTTT.

This clonotype was seen repeatedly, ten times or more. V usage is TRBV20-1 and J usage is TRBJ2-7; 7 bases line up with TRBD2. CDR1 is DFQATT and CDR2 is SNEGSKA in the germline V gene (reference sequence). J gave up 7 bases and V 7 bases, and 4 bases lay outside the gene matches. This CDR3 comprises 10 residues. The CDR3 sequence: CSGGGGEQYF. The DNA of the CDR3 is TGCAGTGGGGGGGGGGGAGAGCAGTACTTC.

The rearrangement uses TRBV24-1 and TRBJ1-2; D may be TRBD1 (6 bases). Trimming left V 2 bases short and J 9 bases short, with 9 bases between. The germline V gene encodes CDR1 KGHDR and CDR2 SFDVKD. The CDR3 is 12 amino acids. CDR3: CATSDSGVRYTF. Here the CDR3 DNA reads TGTGCCACCAGTGATTCAGGGGTTCGCTACACCTTC.

The chain carries TRBV6-2 or TRBV6-3 and TRBJ2-7, with 9 bases aligning to TRBD2. Germline V gives CDR1 MNHEY, CDR2 SVGEGT. This CDR3 spans 14 amino acids. J gave up 5 bases and V 6 bases, and 8 bases lay outside the gene matches. The CDR3 reads CASRRGGGTDEQYF. Here the CDR3 DNA reads TGTGCCAGCAGGCGGGGGGGGGGGACGGACGAGCAGTACTTC.

This clonotype was seen many times. This sequence joins TRBV7-8 and TRBJ2-5; 12 bases align to TRBD1. The CDR3 has 16 residues. The germline V gene encodes CDR1 SGHVS and CDR2 FQNEAQ. V trimming: 8 bases; J trimming: 7 bases; junction bases outside the gene matches: 14. The CDR3 DNA reads as TGTGCCAGCCGAAACTCCGGGACAGGGGGCATGGGGACCCAGTACTTC. Protein sequence: CASRNSGTGGMGTQYF.

This clonotype was counted at least ten times. The chain combines TRBV11-1 with TRBJ2-1, with 10 nucleotides matching TRBD1. CDR3 length: 18 residues. CDR1 SGHAT and CDR2 FQDESV come from the germline V gene (reference sequence). V was pared by 4 bases and J by 4 bases, with 13 bases of the junction left unmatched. CDR3 sequence (DNA): TGTGCCAGCAGCTCGTTAAAAACCGGGACAGGGGAATACAATGAGCAGTTCTTC. It specifies CASSSLKTGTGEYNEQFF.

The chain couples TRBV29-1 to TRBJ2-1; D might be TRBD1 or TRBD2, each matching 5 bases. CDR1 is SQVTM, CDR2 ANQGSEA, per germline. The CDR3 is made up of 13 amino acids. Trimming stripped 7 bases from V and 7 bases from J, with 17 bases between. In DNA form, the CDR3 reads TGCAGCGGGGGCATAGGCGCGGGTAATGAGCAGTTCTTC. Residues: CSGGIGAGNEQFF.

In this sample, this clonotype turned up many times. This rearrangement joins TRBV5-1 to TRBJ2-5; D gene uncertain. The germline CDR1 and CDR2 sequences are SGHRS and YFSETQ. The CDR3 totals 12 residues. V was pared by 1 base and J by 3 bases, with 4 bases between. DNA of the CDR3: TGCGCCAGCAGCTTGCTGGAAGAGACCCAGTACTTC. Translated, it gives CASSLLEETQYF.

This clonotype was seen a few times. V gene TRBV28 combines with J gene TRBJ1-1; the D gene is possibly TRBD1 (5 bases). In germline, CDR1 is MDHEN, CDR2 SYDVKM. The V gene lost 2 bases and the J gene lost 4 bases, with 11 bases spanning the gap. The CDR3 is made up of 14 amino acids. CDR3 region: CASSLVGQATEAFF. Written as DNA, the CDR3 is TGTGCCAGCAGTTTAGTCGGACAAGCCACTGAAGCTTTCTTT. The full variable domain, completed using reference TRBV28 and TRBJ1-1, is DVKVTQSSRYLVKRTGEKVFLECVQDMDHENMFWYRQDPGLGLRLIYFSYDVKMKEKGDIPEGYSVSREKKERFSLILESASTNQTSMYLCASSLVGQATEAFFGQGTRLTVV.

The chain carries TRBV6-2 or TRBV6-3 and TRBJ1-1; D is unresolved. Trimming pared 7 bases from V and 8 bases from J, leaving 11 bases between. The CDR3 totals 11 residues. From germline, CDR1 is MNHEY and CDR2 SVGEGT. The CDR3 DNA follows: TGTGCCAGCAAAAAGGGAGAGGAAGCTTTCTTT. This translates into CASKKGEEAFF.

The table lists this clonotype with many counts. CDR3 coding DNA: TGTGCCAGCTCACCACAGAACTACGAGCAGTACTTC. It yields the protein CASSPQNYEQYF. The chain employs TRBV18 and TRBJ2-7; D is unclear. Trimming pared 1 base from V and 3 bases from J, leaving 4 bases between. This CDR3 region has 12 residues. CDR1 and CDR2 from the germline V gene are KGHSH and LQKENI.

This clonotype was seen more than once but under ten times. A much more abundant neighbour one base away suggests this may be a read error. J is TRBJ1-5 and V is TRBV18, with D maybe TRBD1 (6 bases). Germline V gives CDR1 KGHSH, CDR2 LQKENI. This CDR3 spans 15 amino acids. CDR3 amino acids: CASSPRAQGSQSQHF. DNA of the CDR3: TGTGCCAGCTCACCGCGGGCACAGGGAAGTCAGTCCCAGCATTTT.

This clonotype was seen only a few times. CDR3 amino acids: CASSLDSGRAGEQFF. In nucleotides, the CDR3 is TGTGCCAGCAGCTTGGATAGCGGGAGGGCCGGTGAGCAGTTCTTC. V gene TRBV5-5 combines with J gene TRBJ2-1; 11 positions agree with TRBD2. CDR3 length: 15 amino acids. CDR1 and CDR2 (germline): SGHKS, YYEKEE (reference sequence). Trimming cost V 0 bases and J 9 bases; bases outside gene matches: 5. The full variable domain, with the rest looked up from reference TRBV5-5 and TRBJ2-1, is DAGVTQSPTHLIKTRGQQVTLRCSPISGHKSVSWYQQVLGQGPQFIFQYYEKEERGRGNFPDRFSARQFPNYSSELNVNALLLGDSALYLCASSLDSGRAGEQFFGPGTRLTVL.

This clonotype has a count of ten or more. This chain uses TRBV20-1 with TRBJ1-1; 11 nucleotides match TRBD1. The germline V gene encodes CDR1 DFQATT and CDR2 SNEGSKA (reference sequence). J lost 1 base, V lost 5 bases, and 6 bases had no gene match. There are 15 residues in the CDR3. CDR3: CSAGTGGSTNTEAFF. CDR3 bases: TGCAGTGCTGGGACAGGGGGATCTACGAACACTGAAGCTTTCTTT.

This chain joins TRBV24-1 and TRBJ2-2; TRBD1 matches at 7 bases. In germline, CDR1 is KGHDR, CDR2 SFDVKD. The CDR3 spans 18 residues. Trimming cost V 3 bases and J 2 bases; bases outside gene matches: 11. This CDR3 reads CATSDAPGQRLNTGELFF. In DNA, the CDR3 is TGTGCCACCAGTGATGCCCCGGGACAGAGATTAAACACCGGGGAGCTGTTTTTT.